This passage covers 28 T cell receptor beta chains from one sample sequenced in a study of blood T cell repertoires in COVID-19. The repertoire was sequenced with immunoSEQ multiplex PCR; TCRdb's copy has only in-frame clones and lacks some. The sample carries about 81,000 clones, 91% recorded once. The source material was peripheral blood. Source of these receptors: a woman in her forties or fifties in a cohort sampled during active COVID-19.

The V gene is TRBV27, the J gene TRBJ2-7, with 7 bases aligning to TRBD1. CDR1 and CDR2 (germline): MNHEY, SMNVEV (reference sequence). CDR3 size: 14 residues. Trimming at V came to 5 bases and at J to 0 bases, leaving 4 bases not matched to a gene. In nucleotides, the CDR3 is TGTGCCAGCAGTCCTGGGACAGTCTCCTACGAGCAGTACTTC. This encodes CASSPGTVSYEQYF.

The chain uses TRBV9 and TRBJ2-5; 8 positions agree with TRBD2. Germline V gives CDR1 SGDLS, CDR2 YYNGEE. Germline trimming cut 0 bases from V and 0 bases from J; bases unmatched to any gene: 1. The CDR3 consists of 15 residues. CDR3 DNA sequence: TGTGCCAGCAGCGTAGCGGGGGGGGACCAAGAGACCCAGTACTTC. As protein: CASSVAGGDQETQYF.

This chain connects TRBV19 to TRBJ1-5, with D unresolved. This CDR3 has 14 amino acids. Germline loops: CDR1 LNHDA, CDR2 SQIVND (reference sequence). V lost 2 bases and J 1 base, leaving 6 bases between the germline ends. The CDR3 coding sequence is TGTGCCAGTAGTATACCCCAGAGCAATCAGCCCCAGCATTTT. It translates to CASSIPQSNQPQHF. The full variable domain, with the rest looked up from reference TRBV19 and TRBJ1-5, is DGGITQSPKYLFRKEGQNVTLSCEQNLNHDAMYWYRQDPGQGLRLIYYSQIVNDFQKGDIAEGYSVSREKKESFPLTVTSAQKNPTAFYLCASSIPQSNQPQHFGDGTRLSIL.

The genes are TRBV5-4 and TRBJ2-1; possibly TRBD1 for D (6 bases). Trimming took 1 base from V and 9 from J, leaving 17 bases between them. Looked up from germline, CDR1 is SGHNT and CDR2 is YYREEE (reference sequence). The CDR3 sequence is 15 residues long. DNA for the CDR3: TGTGCCAGCAGCTTGCGTCAAAGGGGGTCCGGTGAGCAGTTCTTC. Translation: CASSLRQRGSGEQFF.

As to this clone: Other DNA sequences of this sample code for an identical CDR3. The rearrangement joins TRBV9 to TRBJ1-1, with TRBD1 matching 10 bases. The V gene's germline CDR1 is SGDLS and CDR2 YYNGEE. This CDR3 is 16 amino acids long. The J segment lost 0 bases and the V segment lost 4 bases, leaving 6 bases of the junction unmatched. CDR3 protein: CASSPPGQGMNTEAFF. The CDR3 DNA reads as TGTGCCAGCAGCCCCCCGGGACAGGGGATGAACACTGAAGCTTTCTTT.

This chain connects TRBV7-2 to TRBJ1-2, with D maybe TRBD1 (6 bases). The CDR3 is made up of 13 amino acids. V lost 2 bases and J lost 8, with 12 bases in between. Germline lookup yields CDR1 SGHTA and CDR2 FQGNSA. Here the CDR3 DNA reads TGTGCCAGCAGCTTACGGGGGGCTAGGGGCTACACCTTC. Translating it yields CASSLRGARGYTF.

This chain connects TRBV4-2 to TRBJ2-7, with 8 bases fitting TRBD2. The CDR3 length is 16 residues. In germline, CDR1 is LGHNA, CDR2 YNFKEQ. The V and J ends lost 1 base and 3 bases, in that order; junction bases with no gene match: 8. The CDR3 loop reads CASSQVTTSGSYEQYF. DNA of the CDR3: TGTGCCAGCAGCCAAGTGACAACCAGCGGGAGCTACGAGCAGTACTTC.

As concerns this clone: The limits of the CDR3 on the DNA are not certain, so only TCRdb's listed CDR3 is given. The CDR3 loop is CASSFGQGATQYF. This chain joins TRBV5-1 and TRBJ2-5; TRBD1 was called by the table and not checked on the DNA. Germline V lookup: CDR1 SGHRS, CDR2 YFSETQ. The CDR3 numbers 13 amino acids, ends counted.

This clone was counted only a few times. The chain uses TRBV30 and TRBJ1-1; possible D gene TRBD1, 6 bases. The CDR3 runs to 14 residues. Trimming took 2 bases from V and 2 from J, leaving 12 bases between them. The germline V gene encodes CDR1 GTSNPN and CDR2 SVGIG (reference sequence). This chain's CDR3 is CAWSWGGANTEAFF. In DNA form, the CDR3 reads TGTGCCTGGAGTTGGGGGGGGGCCAACACTGAAGCTTTCTTT. Combining the CDR3 with reference TRBV30 and TRBJ1-1 gives the whole variable domain SQTIHQWPATLVQPVGSPLSLECTVEGTSNPNLYWYRQAAGRGLQLLFYSVGIGQISSEVPQNLSASRPQDRQFILSSKKLLLSDSGFYLCAWSWGGANTEAFFGQGTRLTVV.

The J gene is TRBJ1-2, the V gene TRBV6-2 or TRBV6-3; TRBD1 matches 7 bases. CDR3 length: 12 amino acids. V lost 5 bases and J lost 8; bases outside the gene matches: 5. Looked up from germline, CDR1 is MNHEY and CDR2 is SVGEGT. The CDR3 nucleotides are TGTGCCAGCAGTAAACAGGGGAACGGCTACACCTTC. Residues: CASSKQGNGYTF.

In its sample, this clone was seen once. This chain links TRBV20-1 with TRBJ1-1; D gene uncertain. Per the germline V gene, CDR1 is DFQATT and CDR2 is SNEGSKA (reference sequence). This CDR3 is built from 9 residues. Trimming shortened V by 6 bases and J by 11 bases, and 10 bases separated the two germline ends. CDR3 sequence (DNA): TGCAGTGCCGACGTGGAGGCTTTCTTT. Protein product: CSADVEAFF.

The V and J genes are TRBV4-1 and TRBJ1-4, with a weak D call TRBD1 (5 bases). Trimming took 3 bases from V and 7 from J, leaving 21 bases between them. CDR1 MGHRA and CDR2 YSYEKL come from the germline V gene. The CDR3 covers 17 residues. For the CDR3, the DNA is TGCGCCAGCAGCCAGCGAGGTTCAAGGGGCCCGTCTGAAAAACTGTTTTTT. Translated: CASSQRGSRGPSEKLFF.

J is TRBJ2-1 and V is TRBV28; 8 positions agree with TRBD2. J lost 5 bases, V lost 4 bases, and 4 bases had no gene match. This CDR3 is 14 amino acids long. The V gene's germline CDR1 is MDHEN and CDR2 SYDVKM. CDR3 loop: CASSSPGLDNEQFF. Written as DNA, the CDR3 is TGTGCCAGCAGTTCTCCGGGACTAGACAATGAGCAGTTCTTC.

The V call is TRBV15, the J call TRBJ2-1, with 12 bases that match TRBD2. Unmatched junction bases numbered 0, after V lost 3 bases and J lost 0 bases. Germline CDR1 reads LNHNV; CDR2 reads YYDKDF (reference sequence). CDR3 length equals 16 residues. DNA for the CDR3: TGTGCCACCAGCAGGACTAGCGGGAGCTCCTACAATGAGCAGTTCTTC. Its protein is CATSRTSGSSYNEQFF. Filled out from reference TRBV15 and TRBJ2-1, the complete variable domain reads DAMVIQNPRYQVTQFGKPVTLSCSQTLNHNVMYWYQQKSSQAPKLLFHYYDKDFNNEADTPDNFQSRRPNTSFCFLDIRSPGLGDTAMYLCATSRTSGSSYNEQFFGPGTRLTVL.

The chain has TRBV19 and TRBJ2-5, with 8 bases matching TRBD2. In germline, CDR1 is LNHDA, CDR2 SQIVND (reference sequence). The CDR3 extends over 15 amino acids. J was trimmed by 5 bases and V by 6 bases; bases with no gene match: 11. The CDR3 loop is CASSPGGGMWETQYF. CDR3 nucleotide sequence: TGTGCCAGTAGCCCTGGCGGGGGGATGTGGGAGACCCAGTACTTC.

This clone is a singleton in its sample. The J gene is TRBJ2-7, the V gene TRBV6-2 or TRBV6-3; D gene uncertain. V shed 3 bases and J shed 3 bases, with 18 bases lying between them. CDR3 length: 16 amino acids. From germline, CDR1 is MNHEY and CDR2 SVGEGT. CDR3 bases: TGTGCCAGCAGTTATAGTTACCTCGTCATAGTCTACGAGCAGTACTTC. It is translated as CASSYSYLVIVYEQYF.

The rearrangement links TRBV2 to TRBJ2-7, with D possibly being TRBD2 (7 bases). CDR3 length: 13 residues. V lost 6 bases, J lost 2 bases, and 11 bases lay in between. Germline values: CDR1 SNHLY, CDR2 FYNNEI. DNA for the CDR3: TGTGCCAGCAGGAGGGGGGGGACCTACGAGCAGTACTTC. Amino acids: CASRRGGTYEQYF. The entire variable domain, with the rest obtained from reference TRBV2 and TRBJ2-7, is as follows: EPEVTQTPSHQVTQMGQEVILRCVPISNHLYFYWYRQILGQKVEFLVSFYNNEISEKSEIFDDQFSVERPDGSNFTLKIRSTKLEDSAMYFCASRRGGTYEQYFGPGTRLTVT.

The chain couples TRBV10-3 to TRBJ2-7, with 10 bases identical to TRBD1. Germline CDR1 reads ENHRY; CDR2 reads SYGVKD. V was clipped by 6 bases and J by 0 bases; unmatched bases: 8. The CDR3 sequence is 16 residues long. The CDR3 reads CAISGTGDYSSYEQYF. The CDR3 region has the DNA TGTGCCATCAGCGGGACAGGGGACTACAGCTCCTACGAGCAGTACTTC.

This chain links TRBV29-1 with TRBJ1-2, with TRBD1 identical over 11 bases. The ends lost 6 bases at V and 6 bases at J; junction bases unmatched: 3. Germline V CDR1 and CDR2: SQVTM, ANQGSEA. The CDR3 is made up of 12 amino acids. The CDR3 loop is CSVRTGGDGYTF. DNA of the CDR3: TGCAGCGTCCGGACAGGGGGCGATGGCTACACCTTC.

The chain is built from TRBV7-2 and TRBJ2-7, with 10 positions matching TRBD2. Germline V lookup: CDR1 SGHTA, CDR2 FQGNSA. The CDR3 extends over 17 amino acids. With V trimmed by 0 bases and J by 2 bases, 7 bases remained unmatched. The CDR3 loop is CASSLASLAGAAYEQYF. The CDR3 coding sequence is TGTGCCAGCAGCTTAGCATCTCTAGCGGGAGCAGCCTACGAGCAGTACTTC.

The gene calls are TRBV11-2 and TRBJ1-1; no clear D gene. With 5 bases removed from V and 1 base from J, the gap between germline ends came to 8 bases. The germline V gene has CDR1 SGHAT and CDR2 FQNNGV. There are 13 residues in the CDR3. CDR3 coding DNA: TGTGCCAGCAGCACCCAGCGGAACACTGAAGCTTTCTTT. It encodes CASSTQRNTEAFF.

The chain has TRBV23-1 and TRBJ1-2; D is uncertain. TRBV23-1 is designated an ORF whose function remains uncertain. V lost 0 bases, J lost 7 bases, and 6 bases lay in between. This CDR3 has 12 residues. CDR3 coding DNA: TGCGCCAGCAGTCAATCGGAGGGTGGCTACACCTTC. Translation: CASSQSEGGYTF.

The V and J genes are TRBV18 and TRBJ1-2, with D perhaps matching TRBD1 (6 bases). The CDR3 loop spans 14 amino acids. In germline, CDR1 is KGHSH, CDR2 LQKENI. The V and J ends lost 2 bases and 5 bases respectively, with 12 bases between them. Written as DNA, the CDR3 is TGTGCCAGCTCACCAGAACAGGGTTGGTATGGCTACACCTTC. It yields the protein CASSPEQGWYGYTF.

This clone was found once. The genes are TRBV27 and TRBJ2-7; 8 bases are a match to TRBD1. The CDR3 covers 17 residues. Germline CDR1 and CDR2: MNHEY and SMNVEV (reference sequence). Trimming took 2 bases from V and 4 from J; bases not matched to a gene: 13. The CDR3 is CASSLLPRTGMWYEQYF. The CDR3, as DNA: TGTGCCAGCAGTTTACTCCCTCGGACAGGGATGTGGTACGAGCAGTACTTC.

This clone was picked up one time. The chain couples TRBV10-1 to TRBJ2-5; TRBD2 matches at 16 bases. Trimming took 9 bases from V and 3 from J; bases not matched to a gene: 7. Germline assignment: CDR1 WNHNN and CDR2 SYGVQD (reference sequence). This CDR3 comprises 16 residues. CDR3 loop: CARPGLAGGLEETQYF. CDR3 bases: TGCGCCAGACCGGGACTAGCGGGGGGGCTTGAAGAGACCCAGTACTTC.

The V call is TRBV4-1, the J call TRBJ2-3, with 8 bases that match TRBD1. Per germline, CDR1 MGHRA and CDR2 YSYEKL. The CDR3 has 17 residues. The junction had 11 bases not matched to a gene; V was cut back by 4 bases and J by 2 bases. CDR3 in DNA: TGCGCCAGCAGCCCCCCCCGGACAGGGATCCTCACAGATACGCAGTATTTT. Translating gives CASSPPRTGILTDTQYF.

The rearrangement links TRBV7-9 to TRBJ1-3, with D maybe TRBD1 (6 bases). Trimming pared 5 bases from V and 10 bases from J, leaving 18 bases between. Germline-derived CDR1 and CDR2 are SEHNR and FQNEAQ (reference sequence). The CDR3 runs to 14 residues. The CDR3 protein is CASSGGRELYTIYF. The CDR3 DNA reads TGTGCCAGCAGCGGGGGCAGGGAGTTATATACCATATATTTT. Full variable domain (rest looked up from reference TRBV7-9 and TRBJ1-3): DTGVSQNPRHKITKRGQNVTFRCDPISEHNRLYWYRQTLGQGPEFLTYFQNEAQLEKSRLLSDRFSAERPKGSFSTLEIQRTEQGDSAMYLCASSGGRELYTIYFGEGSWLTVV.

The chain carries TRBV9 and TRBJ2-1; TRBD2 agrees at 9 bases. After removal of 0 bases from V and 3 bases from J, the junction contained 4 bases not matched to a gene. The CDR3 has 16 amino acids. Germline CDR1 reads SGDLS; CDR2 reads YYNGEE. The CDR3 sequence: CASSVDASGNYNEQFF. In DNA form, the CDR3 reads TGTGCCAGCAGCGTAGATGCTAGCGGGAACTACAATGAGCAGTTCTTC. Based on the CDR3 plus reference TRBV9 and TRBJ2-1, the full variable domain is DSGVTQTPKHLITATGQRVTLRCSPRSGDLSVYWYQQSLDQGLQFLIQYYNGEERAKGNILERFSAQQFPDLHSELNLSSLELGDSALYFCASSVDASGNYNEQFFGPGTRLTVL.